Listed here are 21 T cell receptor beta chains from one sample, sequenced in a study of beta chain features in type 1 diabetes. The sequenced template was cDNA made from the entire isolated RNA. This table comes from immunoSEQ multiplex PCR, and its TCRdb copy is limited to in-frame clones, with some not included. The table records fewer than 250,000 clones, more than 65% of them present only once. Sequencing was carried out using naive CD4+ T cells from blood. Receptors originate from a man younger than 45 in good health.

The V gene is TRBV28, the J gene TRBJ1-1; D may be TRBD1 (5 bases). The V end lost 7 bases, the J end lost 1 base, and 13 bases lay between the germline ends. The CDR3 has 14 residues. Germline CDR1 and CDR2: MDHEN and SYDVKM. CDR3 sequence: CASTLGLPNTEAFF. CDR3 in DNA: TGTGCCAGCACCCTGGGACTGCCGAACACTGAAGCTTTCTTT.

The chain couples TRBV9 to TRBJ2-5; TRBD1 might be the D (5 bases). The CDR3 runs 16 residues. Trimming took 4 bases from V and 2 from J, leaving 18 bases between them. Looked up from germline, CDR1 is SGDLS and CDR2 is YYNGEE. The CDR3 nucleotides read TGTGCCAGCAGCCCCTTCCACACAGGAACGCAAGAGACCCAGTACTTC. It yields the protein CASSPFHTGTQETQYF. Full variable domain (missing parts from reference TRBV9 and TRBJ2-5): DSGVTQTPKHLITATGQRVTLRCSPRSGDLSVYWYQQSLDQGLQFLIQYYNGEERAKGNILERFSAQQFPDLHSELNLSSLELGDSALYFCASSPFHTGTQETQYFGPGTRLLVL.

The chain is built from TRBV30 and TRBJ2-7, with 7 bases fitting TRBD1. The CDR3 covers 13 residues. Germline CDR1 GTSNPN, CDR2 SVGIG (reference sequence). The junction had 8 bases not matched to a gene; V was cut back by 2 bases and J by 7 bases. The CDR3 coding sequence is TGTGCCTGGAGTTCTACAGGGGATGGAGAGCAGTACTTC. This codes for CAWSSTGDGEQYF.

The chain combines TRBV9 with TRBJ1-5; D is undetermined. The germline V gene has CDR1 SGDLS and CDR2 YYNGEE. With 0 bases removed from V and 6 bases from J, the gap between germline ends came to 10 bases. The length of the CDR3 is 14 residues. CDR3 nucleotides: TGTGCCAGCAGCGTAGAGCCGGAGGGTCAGCCCCAGCATTTT. This sequence encodes CASSVEPEGQPQHF.

The chain combines TRBV5-1 with TRBJ2-5, with D uncertain. The CDR3 consists of 13 residues. V lost 4 bases, J lost 3 bases, and 10 bases lay in between. Germline CDR1 reads SGHRS; CDR2 reads YFSETQ. CDR3 sequence reads: CASSQEPEETQYF. For the CDR3, the DNA is TGCGCCAGCAGCCAAGAGCCTGAAGAGACCCAGTACTTC.

In this sample, this clone turned up once. This rearrangement joins TRBV27 to TRBJ2-3, with a weak D call TRBD1 (5 bases). Germline-derived CDR1 and CDR2 are MNHEY and SMNVEV (reference sequence). The CDR3 covers 15 residues. The V end lost 5 bases, the J end lost 1 base, and 13 bases lay between the germline ends. The CDR3 sequence: CASSPLTRGTDTQYF. CDR3 DNA: TGTGCCAGCAGTCCGCTCACCAGGGGCACAGATACGCAGTATTTT.

V is TRBV9 and J is TRBJ2-1, with D unclear. The germline V gene has CDR1 SGDLS and CDR2 YYNGEE. V was shortened by 0 bases and J by 8 bases, with 6 bases between the two germline ends. The CDR3 is 12 amino acids. The CDR3 bases are TGTGCCAGCAGCGTAGATCTGGATGAGCAGTTCTTC. Residues: CASSVDLDEQFF.

The chain uses TRBV2 and TRBJ1-6; TRBD1 is a possible D gene (5 bases). The length of the CDR3 is 14 residues. Trimming removed 3 bases at V and 10 bases at J, with 13 bases between. Germline V lookup: CDR1 SNHLY, CDR2 FYNNEI. The CDR3 reads CASSDTGPGSPLHF. CDR3 sequence (DNA): TGTGCCAGCAGTGACACGGGACCCGGGTCACCCCTCCACTTT.

The V call is TRBV30, the J call TRBJ1-3; D gene uncertain. Trimming stripped 0 bases from V and 0 bases from J, with 9 bases between. Germline V gene lookup returns CDR1 GTSNPN and CDR2 SVGIG (reference sequence). This CDR3 has 15 amino acids. CDR3 loop: CAWSVDGYSGNTIYF. CDR3 in DNA: TGTGCCTGGAGTGTTGACGGATACTCTGGAAACACCATATATTTT. The whole variable domain, remainder taken from reference TRBV30 and TRBJ1-3, is SQTIHQWPATLVQPVGSPLSLECTVEGTSNPNLYWYRQAAGRGLQLLFYSVGIGQISSEVPQNLSASRPQDRQFILSSKKLLLSDSGFYLCAWSVDGYSGNTIYFGEGSWLTVV.

This chain joins TRBV19 and TRBJ2-1, with TRBD2 as a possible D gene (6 bases). V lost 4 bases and J lost 5, with 21 bases in between. Germline loops: CDR1 LNHDA, CDR2 SQIVND (reference sequence). The CDR3 covers 17 residues. The CDR3 bases are TGTGCCAGTAGTACCGGGCGGGGCCCCAGTAGCCACAATGAGCAGTTCTTC. Amino acid sequence: CASSTGRGPSSHNEQFF.

Only a few counts were recorded for this clone. The V and J genes are TRBV29-1 and TRBJ2-7; D uncertain. Germline lookup yields CDR1 SQVTM and CDR2 ANQGSEA. Trimming took 6 bases from V and 2 from J, leaving 11 bases between them. The CDR3 contains 12 residues. The CDR3 here is CSVSTTTYEQYF. CDR3 DNA: TGCAGCGTGAGTACAACTACCTACGAGCAGTACTTC.

Note on this clone: Other DNA sequences of this sample code for an identical CDR3. The CDR3: CASRLTSGTDTQYF. CDR3 coding DNA: TGTGCCAGCAGGCTAACTAGCGGCACAGATACGCAGTATTTT. The chain carries TRBV7-2 and TRBJ2-3, with 7 bases fitting TRBD2. The CDR3 sequence is 14 residues long. Per germline, CDR1 SGHTA and CDR2 FQGNSA. With V trimmed by 6 bases and J by 1 base, 4 bases remained unmatched.

The gene calls are TRBV5-1 and TRBJ2-1; 10 bases map to TRBD1. The germline gives CDR1 SGHRS, CDR2 YFSETQ. Losses at the gene ends were 4 bases for V and 7 bases for J; bases not matched to a gene: 5. The CDR3 is 14 residues long. This CDR3 is CASSKTGQGNEQFF. For the CDR3, the DNA is TGCGCCAGCAGCAAAACGGGACAGGGGAATGAGCAGTTCTTC.

The V and J genes are TRBV6-5 and TRBJ2-1; no firm D call. V lost 4 bases, J lost 6 bases, and 13 bases lay in between. Per germline, CDR1 MNHEY and CDR2 SVGAGI. CDR3 size: 14 residues. CDR3 coding DNA: TGTGCCAGCAGTTGGCTAGTTGTCGGCAATGAGCAGTTCTTC. Protein: CASSWLVVGNEQFF.

J is TRBJ2-3 and V is TRBV5-1, with 9 bases matching TRBD1. This CDR3 is 16 amino acids long. The J segment lost 1 base and the V segment lost 0 bases, leaving 3 bases of the junction unmatched. Germline V gene sequence: CDR1 SGHRS, CDR2 YFSETQ. CDR3 region: CASSLARTGGTDTQYF. The CDR3 DNA reads as TGCGCCAGCAGCTTGGCGCGGACAGGGGGCACAGATACGCAGTATTTT. Together with reference TRBV5-1 and TRBJ2-3, the CDR3 gives the full variable domain: KAGVTQTPRYLIKTRGQQVTLSCSPISGHRSVSWYQQTPGQGLQFLFEYFSETQRNKGNFPGRFSGRQFSNSRSEMNVSTLELGDSALYLCASSLARTGGTDTQYFGPGTRLTVL.

The rearrangement uses TRBV15 and TRBJ2-5, with D possibly being TRBD1 or TRBD2 (5 bases each). Germline CDR1 LNHNV, CDR2 YYDKDF (reference sequence). V lost 4 bases and J 7 bases, leaving 16 bases between the germline ends. The CDR3 sequence is 14 residues long. CDR3 DNA sequence: TGTGCCACCAGCAAAGGGACCCCTGGGGGGACCCAGTACTTC. Translating it yields CATSKGTPGGTQYF.

J is TRBJ2-3 and V is TRBV15; D ambiguous. Germline V gene sequence: CDR1 LNHNV, CDR2 YYDKDF (reference sequence). The V end was cut by 0 bases, the J end by 2 bases, with 12 bases between. The CDR3 extends over 16 amino acids. The CDR3 reads CATSRDISRTTDTQYF. Here the CDR3 DNA reads TGTGCCACCAGCAGAGATATAAGCAGGACCACAGATACGCAGTATTTT. Full variable domain (outside the CDR3, taken from reference TRBV15 and TRBJ2-3): DAMVIQNPRYQVTQFGKPVTLSCSQTLNHNVMYWYQQKSSQAPKLLFHYYDKDFNNEADTPDNFQSRRPNTSFCFLDIRSPGLGDTAMYLCATSRDISRTTDTQYFGPGTRLTVL.

The gene calls are TRBV9 and TRBJ2-1; 13 nucleotides line up with TRBD2. CDR3 length equals 16 residues. V was pared by 4 bases and J by 5 bases, with 6 bases of the junction left unmatched. Germline-derived CDR1 and CDR2 are SGDLS and YYNGEE. The CDR3 DNA is TGTGCCAGCAGCACTCCGGGACTAGCGGGACACAATGAGCAGTTCTTC. Translating gives CASSTPGLAGHNEQFF.

This chain connects TRBV30 to TRBJ2-2, with a tentative D call TRBD2 (5 bases). CDR3 length: 15 amino acids. Germline-derived CDR1 and CDR2 are GTSNPN and SVGIG (reference sequence). Trimming pared 5 bases from V and 0 bases from J, leaving 13 bases between. DNA of the CDR3: TGTGCCTGGGTAGGCGGAGGAGCGAACACCGGGGAGCTGTTTTTT. Translating gives CAWVGGGANTGELFF.

The chain is built from TRBV29-1 and TRBJ2-7, with 10 bases identical to TRBD1. J gave up 6 bases and V 7 bases, and 6 bases lay outside the gene matches. CDR1 and CDR2 from the germline V gene are SQVTM and ANQGSEA. The CDR3 length is 12 residues. CDR3 coding DNA: TGCAGCGGGGGCGACAGGGGGCGCGAGCAGTACTTC. It codes for CSGGDRGREQYF.

This clone has a handful of counts. This chain links TRBV30 with TRBJ2-5; 10 nucleotides match TRBD2. The germline V gene encodes CDR1 GTSNPN and CDR2 SVGIG (reference sequence). CDR3 length equals 16 residues. The trim removed 5 bases at V and 5 bases at J, leaving 14 bases unmatched. Written as DNA, the CDR3 is TGTGCCTGGCGACCTAGCGGGAGATTGGGAAGGGAGACCCAGTACTTC. This sequence encodes CAWRPSGRLGRETQYF.